This T cell receptor beta chain is from a study of low-dose radiotherapy and immunotherapy resistance in tumors. Study information: Cyclophosphamide infusions of 200 mg/m2 came every two weeks, one day before radiation-immunotherapy. Oral aspirin 300 mg was taken by patients daily for four cycles from cycle 1 day 1.

Primers used for first-strand cDNA, a TRAV- and TRBV-specific set, covered both alpha and beta chains. TCR amplification involved about 21 PCR cycles with a constant-region primer and V-primer adapter. TCRdb called the reads again in MiXCR, with one record for every CDR3 protein. The table has roughly 39,000 distinct CDR3 sequences, about a third seen once; the top ten hold around 3.5%. The length of the CDR3 is 20 residues. V was pared by 6 bases and J by 2 bases, with 32 bases between. Germline V gene lookup returns CDR1 MDHEN and CDR2 SYDVKM. The time point is: before trial treatment. The donors' regimen was nivolumab, ipilimumab, aspirin, low-dose cyclophosphamide and low-dose radiotherapy.

Sequencing used PBMCs, obtained before treatment. The chain joins TRBV28 to TRBJ2-7, with D possibly matching TRBD2 (5 bases). This sequence originates from a male donor with gallbladder cancer. The DNA for the CDR3 is TGTGCCAGCAGCCATCCGACCGACCGCGGAACTAGGCGAACCGCCTACGAGCAGTACTTC. Amino acids: CASSHPTDRGTRRTAYEQYF.